This paragraph reports one TCR beta chain. Its specificity is not known. The CDR3 consists of 13 residues. V was cut by 1 base and J by 6 bases, with 10 bases left in between. The germline V gene has CDR1 LNHNV and CDR2 YYDKDF (reference sequence). The data derive from a study of cytomegalovirus exposure and HLA in healthy donors. Study-wide results and limits: It was approximately 160 TCR beta chains that were listed as cytomegalovirus-associated.

The PCR used 60 Vbeta and 13 Jbeta primers. TCRdb keeps only in-frame clones here, not all; method: immunoSEQ multiplex PCR. The sample has about 140,000 clones; about 77% are singletons. The chain links TRBV15 to TRBJ2-7, with D possibly matching TRBD2 (6 bases). This clonotype was sampled from a female donor in good health and CMV-seronegative. Sequenced input: PBMCs. The DNA for the CDR3 is TGTGCCACCAGCAGAGTGGAGGGATCCGAGCAGTACTTC. Translating it yields CATSRVEGSEQYF.